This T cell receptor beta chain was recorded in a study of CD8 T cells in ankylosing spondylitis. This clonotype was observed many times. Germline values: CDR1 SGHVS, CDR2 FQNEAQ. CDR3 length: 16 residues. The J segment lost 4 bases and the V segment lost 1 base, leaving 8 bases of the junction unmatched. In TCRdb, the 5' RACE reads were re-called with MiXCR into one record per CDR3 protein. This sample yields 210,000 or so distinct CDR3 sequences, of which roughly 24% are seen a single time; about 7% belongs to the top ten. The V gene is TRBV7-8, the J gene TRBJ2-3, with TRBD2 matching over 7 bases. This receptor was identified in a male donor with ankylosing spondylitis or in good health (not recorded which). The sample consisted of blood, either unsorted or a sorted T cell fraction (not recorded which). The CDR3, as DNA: TGTGCCAGCAGCTTAGGGGAGGGTGCGGGCTCAGATACGCAGTATTTT. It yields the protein CASSLGEGAGSDTQYF.